These 26 T cell receptor beta chains were all obtained from the same sample, sequenced in a study of T cell responses to AZD1222 COVID-19 vaccine (dated by TCRdb to about 2021). Receptor libraries were prepared by the immunoSEQ multiplex PCR assay. TCRdb re-hosts the immuneACCESS table, in-frame sequences only. Its copies lack some clones; in the studies checked, an unresolved V gene accounts for under half of them, and the cause for the rest is not known. This sample has fewer than 150,000 clones in its table, and more than 85% of those were observed once. Approximately 0.85% of the sample is taken by the ten largest. What the time point label conveys for this sample: baseline before first vaccination. Material: peripheral blood, obtained on day 0 of AZD1222 vaccination. These receptors originate from an adult in good health.

This clone was found a few times. The sample has other DNA sequences that encode this CDR3 too. V gene TRBV19 combines with J gene TRBJ2-1; 10 nucleotides align to TRBD1. CDR1 LNHDA and CDR2 SQIVND come from the germline V gene (reference sequence). The J segment lost 4 bases and the V segment lost 5 bases, leaving 5 bases of the junction unmatched. The CDR3 contains 15 residues. The CDR3 coding sequence is TGTGCCAGTAGTGTCCGGGACAGGGGATACAATGAGCAGTTCTTC. This translates into CASSVRDRGYNEQFF.

V and J are TRBV10-3 and TRBJ1-2; D not certain. The CDR3 has 13 residues. Trimming left V 10 bases short and J 4 bases short, with 16 bases between. Looked up from germline, CDR1 is ENHRY and CDR2 is SYGVKD. The CDR3 region is CATKAGSLYGYTF. In DNA form, the CDR3 reads TGTGCCACCAAGGCAGGCTCTCTCTATGGCTACACCTTC.

The genes are TRBV2 and TRBJ2-7, with 9 positions matching TRBD2. V was clipped by 7 bases and J by 1 base; unmatched bases: 8. The CDR3 is 15 amino acids. CDR1 is SNHLY and CDR2 is FYNNEI in the germline V gene. CDR3 residues: CASNPSGGPSYEQYF. The CDR3 coding sequence is TGTGCCAGCAACCCAAGCGGGGGGCCATCCTACGAGCAGTACTTC.

The chain recombines TRBV7-2 with TRBJ1-1; D call uncertain. CDR1 SGHTA and CDR2 FQGNSA come from the germline V gene. The CDR3 has 14 amino acids. The V and J ends lost 3 bases and 0 bases respectively, with 8 bases between them. CDR3 sequence (DNA): TGTGCCAGCAGCTTGGACTACATGAACACTGAAGCTTTCTTT. Residues: CASSLDYMNTEAFF.

V and J are TRBV4-1 and TRBJ1-1; D call uncertain. Germline CDR1 MGHRA, CDR2 YSYEKL. The CDR3 extends over 13 amino acids. V gave up 4 bases and J gave up 1 base, with 7 bases separating them. Here the CDR3 DNA reads TGCGCCAGCAGCCTAACAGAGAACACTGAAGCTTTCTTT. Translated, it gives CASSLTENTEAFF.

The chain uses TRBV2 and TRBJ1-2, with 7 positions matching TRBD1. The CDR3 totals 12 residues. Germline V CDR1 and CDR2: SNHLY, FYNNEI. Losses at the gene ends were 6 bases for V and 5 bases for J; bases not matched to a gene: 3. CDR3 nucleotide sequence: TGTGCCAGCAGGACAGGGAGGTATGGCTACACCTTC. It encodes CASRTGRYGYTF.

The chain combines TRBV6-1 with TRBJ2-7; D gene unclear. The CDR3 is made up of 18 amino acids. Trimming left V 0 bases short and J 2 bases short, with 20 bases between. Germline CDR1 and CDR2: MNHNS and SASEGT. This CDR3 is CASSEARSVDRVPYEQYF. The CDR3 coding sequence is TGTGCCAGCAGTGAAGCGCGGAGTGTAGATAGGGTACCCTACGAGCAGTACTTC.

The chain carries TRBV7-9 and TRBJ1-6; 11 nucleotides align to TRBD1. The CDR3 loop spans 14 amino acids. Germline-derived CDR1 and CDR2 are SEHNR and FQNEAQ (reference sequence). Trimming at V came to 5 bases and at J to 16 bases, leaving 10 bases not matched to a gene. The CDR3 region is CASSQEGTGGRLHF. The CDR3 coding sequence is TGTGCCAGCAGCCAGGAAGGGACAGGGGGGAGGCTCCACTTT.

The rearrangement links TRBV7-2 to TRBJ2-3; D not certain. The ends were cut back, 0 bases at V and 2 bases at J, with 9 bases in the middle. The CDR3 is made up of 15 amino acids. Germline values: CDR1 SGHTA, CDR2 FQGNSA. Written as DNA, the CDR3 is TGTGCCAGCAGCTTAGCGCAGGCCAACACAGATACGCAGTATTTT. Its protein is CASSLAQANTDTQYF.

The chain uses TRBV10-3 and TRBJ2-7, with D perhaps TRBD2 (6 bases). Trimming removed 7 bases from V and 1 base from J, with 20 bases in between. CDR1 is ENHRY, CDR2 SYGVKD, per germline. The CDR3 covers 16 residues. This chain's CDR3 is CAITAGQSGGSYEQYF. The CDR3 DNA sequence: TGTGCCATCACCGCAGGGCAGTCCGGGGGATCCTACGAGCAGTACTTC.

The chain has TRBV15 and TRBJ1-6; D gene ambiguous. This CDR3 is 14 amino acids long. Trimming removed 1 base at V and 10 bases at J, with 11 bases between. Germline V gene sequence: CDR1 LNHNV, CDR2 YYDKDF (reference sequence). In DNA form, the CDR3 reads TGTGCCACCAGCAGAGGGCCGCTTGGCTCACCCCTCCACTTT. It specifies CATSRGPLGSPLHF.

Worth noting for this clone: Germline and junction disagree at one end, which may indicate a read error. This sequence joins TRBV10-3 and TRBJ1-2, with D unresolved. There are 15 residues in the CDR3. CDR1 ENHRY and CDR2 SYGVKD come from the germline V gene. In DNA form, the CDR3 reads TGTGCCACCAGTAGAGATCTTTCGGACCGTCAGGGCTACACCTTC. Translating gives CATSRDLSDRQGYTF.

This clone was seen only once. V is TRBV5-4 and J is TRBJ2-7; 8 bases fit TRBD1. The CDR3 has 15 residues. Germline CDR1 reads SGHNT; CDR2 reads YYREEE (reference sequence). V was clipped by 4 bases and J by 0 bases; unmatched bases: 6. Here the CDR3 reads CASSIRTGSSYEQYF. The CDR3 region has the DNA TGTGCCAGCAGCATTCGGACAGGGAGCTCCTACGAGCAGTACTTC.

The CDR3: CASSYSAGGLGDTQYF. The DNA of the CDR3 is TGTGCCAGCAGTTACTCGGCGGGGGGGCTGGGAGATACGCAGTATTTT. The chain uses TRBV6-5 and TRBJ2-3; 9 nucleotides line up with TRBD2. V shed 0 bases and J 5 bases; nucleotides not matched to a gene: 6. CDR1 and CDR2 from the germline V gene are MNHEY and SVGAGI. CDR3 size: 16 residues.

The V and J genes are TRBV19 and TRBJ1-4; 7 bases are a match to TRBD1. From germline, CDR1 is LNHDA and CDR2 SQIVND (reference sequence). There are 16 residues in the CDR3. The trim removed 5 bases at V and 0 bases at J, leaving 6 bases unmatched. The CDR3 DNA sequence: TGTGCCAGTAGTTGGGACAGCCAAGCAACTAATGAAAAACTGTTTTTT. Encoded protein: CASSWDSQATNEKLFF.

This sequence joins TRBV6-1 and TRBJ2-5, with 9 bases identical to TRBD1. With 0 bases clipped from V and 5 bases from J, the junction kept 7 bases outside the gene matches. The CDR3 totals 16 residues. Germline lookup yields CDR1 MNHNS and CDR2 SASEGT. CDR3: CASSEAEGQGGETQYF. In nucleotides, the CDR3 is TGTGCCAGCAGTGAAGCGGAGGGACAGGGAGGGGAGACCCAGTACTTC.

The chain recombines TRBV5-1 with TRBJ1-4; D possibly corresponds to TRBD1 (6 bases). Deletions cut 3 bases from V and 8 bases from J, with 14 bases between. Germline values: CDR1 SGHRS, CDR2 YFSETQ. The CDR3 consists of 14 residues. The CDR3 DNA follows: TGCGCCAGCAGCTCCCAGACAGGAGGGGAAAAACTGTTTTTT. It codes for CASSSQTGGEKLFF.

The V gene is TRBV3-1 (or the pseudogene TRBV3-2), the J gene TRBJ2-1, with D possibly matching TRBD2 (6 bases). V lost 5 bases and J lost 0, with 14 bases in between. Per the germline V gene, CDR1 is LGHDT and CDR2 is YNNKEL (reference sequence). The CDR3 is made up of 16 amino acids. The CDR3 region has the DNA TGTGCCAGCAGCGAGGGACTGCTCAGCTCCTACAATGAGCAGTTCTTC. Amino acid sequence: CASSEGLLSSYNEQFF.

This rearrangement joins TRBV12-3 or TRBV12-4 to TRBJ2-5, with unresolved D. CDR3 length: 11 residues. Trimming removed 2 bases from V and 5 bases from J, with 3 bases in between. In DNA, the CDR3 is TGTGCCAGCAGTTTAAGGGAGACCCAGTACTTC. Translating it yields CASSLRETQYF.

The V call is TRBV5-1, the J call TRBJ1-5, with D hard to call. V lost 0 bases and J 3 bases, leaving 7 bases between the germline ends. The CDR3 runs 14 residues. Germline CDR1 SGHRS, CDR2 YFSETQ. CDR3 in amino acids: CASSLDPNNQPQHF. The CDR3 DNA reads TGCGCCAGCAGCTTGGATCCCAACAATCAGCCCCAGCATTTT. The full variable domain, rest sourced from reference TRBV5-1 and TRBJ1-5, is KAGVTQTPRYLIKTRGQQVTLSCSPISGHRSVSWYQQTPGQGLQFLFEYFSETQRNKGNFPGRFSGRQFSNSRSEMNVSTLELGDSALYLCASSLDPNNQPQHFGDGTRLSIL.

This clone came up once. V and J are TRBV6-5 and TRBJ2-7, with D possibly TRBD1 on 6 matching bases. This CDR3 region has 12 residues. The V gene lost 7 bases and the J gene lost 2 bases, with 9 bases spanning the gap. Per the germline V gene, CDR1 is MNHEY and CDR2 is SVGAGI. The CDR3 is CASNTGPYEQYF. CDR3 coding DNA: TGTGCCAGCAATACAGGGCCCTACGAGCAGTACTTC.

This chain links TRBV5-5 with TRBJ1-6, with a weak D call TRBD1 (5 bases). Germline CDR1 is SGHKS and CDR2 is YYEKEE (reference sequence). V lost 4 bases and J lost 0, with 14 bases in between. CDR3 length equals 17 residues. CDR3: CASSAGGGRSYNSPLHF. Here the CDR3 DNA reads TGTGCCAGCAGCGCCGGCGGGGGTCGCTCCTATAATTCACCCCTCCACTTT. Full variable domain (rest looked up from reference TRBV5-5 and TRBJ1-6): DAGVTQSPTHLIKTRGQQVTLRCSPISGHKSVSWYQQVLGQGPQFIFQYYEKEERGRGNFPDRFSARQFPNYSSELNVNALLLGDSALYLCASSAGGGRSYNSPLHFGNGTRLTVT.

This chain uses TRBV5-1 with TRBJ1-1, with 8 bases identical to TRBD1. The J segment lost 5 bases and the V segment lost 4 bases, leaving 7 bases of the junction unmatched. CDR1 is SGHRS, CDR2 YFSETQ, per germline. The CDR3 sequence is 14 residues long. The CDR3 nucleotides read TGCGCCAGCAGCCTCGACAGGGGAGAAACTGAAGCTTTCTTT. It yields the protein CASSLDRGETEAFF.

The V and J genes are TRBV18 and TRBJ2-2; tentatively, D is TRBD1 (5 bases). This CDR3 has 14 amino acids. V was shortened by 4 bases and J by 3 bases, with 9 bases between the two germline ends. Germline V CDR1 and CDR2: KGHSH, LQKENI. The CDR3 region is CASSLLGDTGELFF. CDR3 nucleotides: TGTGCCAGCTCACTCTTAGGGGACACCGGGGAGCTGTTTTTT. Looking up the rest from reference TRBV18 and TRBJ2-2 gives the full variable domain: NAGVMQNPRHLVRRRGQEARLRCSPMKGHSHVYWYRQLPEEGLKFMVYLQKENIIDESGMPKERFSAEFPKEGPSILRIQQVVRGDSAAYFCASSLLGDTGELFFGEGSRLTVL.

The chain uses TRBV7-9 and TRBJ2-3; 10 bases are shared with TRBD2. This CDR3 comprises 16 residues. J was trimmed by 1 base and V by 5 bases; bases with no gene match: 6. From germline, CDR1 is SEHNR and CDR2 FQNEAQ (reference sequence). CDR3 nucleotides: TGTGCCAGCAGCAAGGGACTAGCGACACGCACAGATACGCAGTATTTT. This translates into CASSKGLATRTDTQYF.

V gene TRBV7-8 combines with J gene TRBJ2-1; D is perhaps TRBD2 (5 bases). Germline values: CDR1 SGHVS, CDR2 FQNEAQ. V lost 5 bases to trimming and J lost 4 bases, with 9 bases between them. This CDR3 comprises 13 residues. CDR3 residues: CASSRGLYNEQFF. In nucleotides, the CDR3 is TGTGCCAGCAGCCGAGGACTTTACAATGAGCAGTTCTTC.